A selection of T cell receptor beta chains follows, all from one sample in a study of blood T cell repertoires in COVID-19. Clones were read by immunoSEQ multiplex PCR, and TCRdb kept only the in-frame ones, dropping some. The table shows approximately 280,000 clones, with about nine tenths occurring only once. The sample was PBMCs or T cells enriched from blood (not recorded which). These receptor sequences come from a woman between 18 and 29 years old who had recovered from COVID-19. CDR3s include the opening cysteine and the closing phenylalanine or tryptophan. The order of the fields is V gene, D gene, J gene, clone size, CDR3 protein, CDR3 DNA. D genes are given only for firm matches. Clone size is stated in some rows and not others, as once, few, many or a class when expanded.

TRBV29-1	TRBD1	TRBJ1-1	NA	CSVKTTGISEAFF	TGCAGCGTTAAAACGACAGGGATTAGTGAAGCTTTCTTT
TRBV15	TRBD1	TRBJ1-1	once	CATSRDGTGNTEAFF	TGTGCCACCAGCAGAGATGGGACAGGGAACACTGAAGCTTTCTTT
TRBV28	TRBD2	TRBJ2-3	NA	CASSLRLLAGTDTQYF	TGTGCCAGCAGTTTAAGGCTCCTAGCGGGCACAGATACGCAGTATTTT
TRBV28	TRBD1	TRBJ1-5	few	CASRTGVINQPQHF	TGTGCCAGTAGGACAGGGGTGATCAATCAGCCCCAGCATTTT
TRBV11-2	NA	TRBJ2-7	NA	CASSPYYEQYF	TGTGCCAGCAGCCCGTACTACGAGCAGTACTTC
TRBV18	TRBD2	TRBJ2-3	NA	CASSPGLAGIADTQYF	TGTGCCAGCTCACCGGGACTAGCGGGGATCGCAGATACGCAGTATTTT
TRBV19	TRBD2	TRBJ2-1	NA	CASSIRTSGVTYNEQFF	TGTGCCAGTAGTATAAGGACTAGCGGGGTGACATACAATGAGCAGTTCTTC
TRBV5-1	NA	TRBJ1-1	NA	CASSLGMNTEAFF	TGCGCCAGCAGCTTGGGTATGAACACTGAAGCTTTCTTT
TRBV5-4	TRBD1	TRBJ2-1	NA	CASSLDRVLSYNEQFF	TGTGCCAGCAGCTTAGACAGGGTTCTATCGTACAATGAGCAGTTCTTC
TRBV5-4	NA	TRBJ2-5	NA	CASSPGTPQETQYF	TGTGCCAGCAGCCCGGGGACACCTCAAGAGACCCAGTACTTC
TRBV18	TRBD2	TRBJ2-1	NA	CASSPVRLAEDEQFF	TGTGCCAGCTCACCAGTCAGACTAGCTGAGGATGAGCAGTTCTTC
TRBV5-1	TRBD2	TRBJ2-5	NA	CASSPGTSGPQETQYF	TGCGCCAGCAGCCCGGGGACTAGCGGGCCCCAAGAGACCCAGTACTTC
TRBV24-1	TRBD1	TRBJ2-5	NA	CATSKTGAEETQYF	TGTGCCACCAGTAAGACAGGGGCCGAAGAGACCCAGTACTTC
TRBV30	NA	TRBJ2-3	NA	CAWSGLAATDTQYF	TGTGCCTGGAGTGGGCTAGCTGCCACAGATACGCAGTATTTT
TRBV5-4	TRBD2	TRBJ2-5	NA	CASSPSGGAQETQYF	TGTGCCAGCAGCCCCAGCGGGGGGGCCCAAGAGACCCAGTACTTC
TRBV27	NA	TRBJ1-1	NA	CASSLSSVNTEAFF	TGTGCCAGCAGTTTATCGTCCGTTAACACTGAAGCTTTCTTT
TRBV27	NA	TRBJ1-5	NA	CASSPTGKGSNQPQHF	TGTGCCAGCAGTCCGACAGGCAAGGGGAGCAATCAGCCCCAGCATTTT
TRBV7-8	TRBD1	TRBJ1-5	NA	CASSLDRGLHPQHF	TGTGCCAGCAGCTTGGACAGGGGGCTACATCCCCAGCATTTT
TRBV5-1	NA	TRBJ2-1	NA	CASSLGGQGIPNEQFF	TGCGCCAGCAGCTTGGGCGGGCAGGGGATCCCCAATGAGCAGTTCTTC
TRBV10-1	TRBD1	TRBJ2-1	NA	CASSESTGVKDEQFF	TGCGCCAGCAGTGAGTCAACAGGGGTCAAGGATGAGCAGTTCTTC
TRBV4-1	NA	TRBJ2-3	NA	CASSQGSSEATDTQYF	TGCGCCAGCAGCCAAGGGTCTAGCGAAGCCACAGATACGCAGTATTTT
TRBV24-1	TRBD1	TRBJ2-5	NA	CATSDTGTDETQYF	TGTGCCACCAGTGACACCGGGACAGATGAGACCCAGTACTTC
TRBV3-1/TRBV3-2	NA	TRBJ1-6	NA	CASSLRSGRGISSPLHF	TGTGCCAGCAGCCTCCGCTCCGGGAGGGGCATAAGTTCACCCCTCCACTTT
TRBV28	NA	TRBJ2-2	NA	CASSLSQGSTGELFF	TGTGCCAGCAGTTTATCCCAGGGAAGCACCGGGGAGCTGTTTTTT
TRBV4-3	TRBD2	TRBJ2-5	NA	CASSQSGTSGGGETQYF	TGCGCCAGCAGCCAATCCGGGACTAGCGGGGGAGGAGAGACCCAGTACTTC
TRBV5-4	TRBD1	TRBJ2-7	NA	CASSFFRDSYEQYF	TGTGCCAGCAGTTTTTTCCGGGACAGCTACGAGCAGTACTTC
TRBV19	TRBD2	TRBJ2-2	NA	CASSISPSGYNTGELFF	TGTGCCAGTAGTATATCCCCTAGCGGGTACAACACCGGGGAGCTGTTTTTT
TRBV12-3/TRBV12-4	NA	TRBJ2-7	NA	CASRSSSYEQYF	TGTGCCAGCAGATCGAGCTCCTACGAGCAGTACTTC
TRBV14	NA	TRBJ1-3	once	CASSEPEGATIYF	TGTGCCAGCAGCGAACCTGAAGGGGCCACCATATATTTT
TRBV6-2/TRBV6-3	TRBD2	TRBJ2-1	NA	CASSYSGASGGPRSYNEQFF	TGTGCCAGCAGTTACTCCGGGGCTAGCGGGGGGCCTCGCTCCTACAATGAGCAGTTCTTC
TRBV11-3	NA	TRBJ2-5	NA	CASSLLQGGETQYF	TGTGCCAGCAGCTTATTACAGGGCGGAGAGACCCAGTACTTC
TRBV5-1	NA	TRBJ2-1	NA	CASSLYREKYNEQFF	TGCGCCAGCAGCTTGTACAGAGAAAAATACAATGAGCAGTTCTTC
TRBV10-1	NA	TRBJ2-1	NA	CASSELRGSYNEQFF	TGCGCCAGCAGCGAACTTAGGGGTTCCTACAATGAGCAGTTCTTC
TRBV5-1	NA	TRBJ1-4	NA	CASSLGGTEKLFF	TGCGCCAGCAGCTTGGGGGGGACAGAAAAACTGTTTTTT
TRBV7-2	TRBD1	TRBJ2-5	NA	CASSLETGKETQYF	TGTGCCAGCAGCTTAGAGACAGGGAAAGAGACCCAGTACTTC
TRBV18	TRBD1	TRBJ1-2	NA	CASSPVYPGGDGYTF	TGTGCCAGCTCACCAGTGTATCCAGGGGGCGACGGCTACACCTTC
TRBV24-1	TRBD2	TRBJ2-2	NA	CATSDPGLDGTGELFF	TGTGCCACCAGTGATCCGGGACTAGATGGCACCGGGGAGCTGTTTTTT
TRBV28	TRBD2	TRBJ2-2	once	CASSLRGLAGNTGELFF	TGTGCCAGCAGTTTACGGGGACTAGCGGGAAACACCGGGGAGCTGTTTTTT
TRBV3-1/TRBV3-2	TRBD2	TRBJ2-3	NA	CASSQVNRTSGSVSDTQYF	TGTGCCAGCAGCCAAGTAAATCGGACTAGCGGGAGTGTGTCAGATACGCAGTATTTT
TRBV4-1	NA	TRBJ1-5	NA	CASSQEVRQGVQPQHF	TGCGCCAGCAGCCAAGAGGTACGGCAGGGCGTTCAGCCCCAGCATTTT
TRBV5-1	TRBD2	TRBJ2-1	NA	CASTGVAGDNEQFF	TGCGCCAGCACTGGGGTAGCGGGAGACAATGAGCAGTTCTTC
TRBV27	NA	TRBJ2-2	NA	CASSSRQVDRELFF	TGTGCCAGCAGTTCACGACAGGTCGACCGGGAGCTGTTTTTT
TRBV11-2	NA	TRBJ2-7	NA	CASSLEAGKGYEQYF	TGTGCCAGCAGCTTAGAGGCAGGGAAGGGCTACGAGCAGTACTTC
TRBV11-3	TRBD2	TRBJ2-3	NA	CASSLGTSGSPSTDTQYF	TGTGCCAGCAGCCTAGGGACTAGCGGGAGCCCTAGCACAGATACGCAGTATTTT
TRBV5-6	TRBD1	TRBJ2-1	NA	CASSFLTGVDGSYNEQFF	TGTGCCAGCAGCTTCTTGACAGGGGTCGATGGTTCCTACAATGAGCAGTTCTTC
TRBV23-1	NA	TRBJ1-1	NA	CASSPPKRVGRTEAFF	TGCGCCAGCAGCCCACCGAAGAGGGTAGGGAGAACTGAAGCTTTCTTT
TRBV7-3	TRBD1	TRBJ2-1	NA	CASSLGGQGYNEQFF	TGTGCCAGCAGCTTAGGGGGACAGGGTTACAATGAGCAGTTCTTC
TRBV6-5	TRBD1	TRBJ1-3	NA	CASTADRAGNTIYF	TGTGCCAGCACGGCGGACAGGGCTGGAAACACCATATATTTT
TRBV3-1/TRBV3-2	NA	TRBJ1-2	once	CASSQYGVGYTF	TGTGCCAGCAGCCAATATGGAGTTGGCTACACCTTC
TRBV4-3	NA	TRBJ1-4	NA	CASSRSAGPGLFF	TGCGCCAGCAGCCGAAGCGCGGGGCCGGGGCTGTTTTTT
TRBV27	TRBD2	TRBJ2-7	NA	CASSREQSLAGVLYREQYF	TGTGCCAGCAGTCGGGAACAGAGCTTAGCGGGAGTTTTATACCGTGAGCAGTACTTC
TRBV18	TRBD1	TRBJ1-2	NA	CASSLDRDNGYTF	TGTGCCAGCTCCCTCGACAGGGATAATGGCTACACCTTC